The sample holds a few counts of the clone carrying this T cell receptor (beta chain). Its target is not known. The data were obtained in a study of T cells after yellow fever vaccination. Study-level information: Fractions of low cell number were prepared using SMART-Seq v4 Ultra Low Input. Notes on the study in general: Just a small share of clonotypes turned up in the CD4 compartment as well as the CD8 compartment. Post-booster samples contained most primary-vaccination clones (approximately 96% CD4, 88% CD8).

This CDR3 is built from 13 residues. Germline V gives CDR1 SGHDN, CDR2 FVKESK. Trimming took off 0 bases at V and 8 bases at J, with 9 bases between the two ends. TCRdb called the 5' RACE reads again in MiXCR, with one record for every CDR3 protein. The table has a few hundred thousand distinct CDR3 sequences, less than 20% seen once; the top ten hold around 15%. This sequence originates from a man aged 18 to 29 who received the YFV17D yellow fever vaccine. The starting material was PBMCs, obtained roughly 5 days after the first yellow fever vaccination. The chain has TRBV14 and TRBJ2-3; D unresolved. CDR3: CASSQEVSGTQYF. In DNA form, the CDR3 reads TGTGCCAGCAGCCAAGAGGTGTCGGGTACGCAGTATTTT.